This T cell receptor beta chain was retrieved from a study of T cells in tuberculosis listed by TCRdb under 2018. Describing the broader study: In the study, CD1B tetramers and high-throughput TCR immunosequencing were combined to characterize T cells specific for the mycobacterial lipid antigen glucose monomycolate (GMM). A South African clinical cohort compared IGRA-negative adolescents, IGRA-positive adolescents with latent tuberculosis and adults with active tuberculosis, ten per group. PBMC from active tuberculosis patients were archived either before standard anti-tuberculosis treatment began or within 7 days of its start. Results and caveats for the whole study, not just this receptor: Smaller mean NN-distances to GMM-specific TCRs were observed in active tuberculosis TCR-alpha repertoires than in IGRA-negative controls, suggesting clonal expansion of GMM-specific TCRs. The smaller NN-distances in active tuberculosis patients were driven in part by shorter CDR3-alpha lengths, while the difference seen for TCR-beta was not statistically significant. An accuracy of more than 80% (AUROC 0.85 to 0.9) was reached by a classifier using the diverse GMM-specific repertoire, compared with approximately 70% accuracy when GEM motif frequencies were used. Clinical samples were selected based on which cryopreserved specimens were available, and the active tuberculosis cases were adults whereas the controls were adolescents.

V loses 3 bases at its end and J loses 7 bases; junction bases beyond the gene matches: 9. The CDR3 runs 14 residues from the cysteine to the phenylalanine. Only the CDR3 portion is preserved as DNA: 42 bases, with reading frame beginning at the first base. CDR1 and CDR2 are drawn from the germline V gene: SGDLS, YYNGEE. Regarding this clone: There is no known antigen for this receptor. Base qualities are not provided; no much larger clone lies one nucleotide away.

What the time point label conveys for this sample: new active TB diagnosis, blood taken before or within 7 days of starting treatment. The active tuberculosis patients were newly diagnosed, HIV-seronegative South African adults aged 18 years or older. Confirmation of active tuberculosis was obtained by positive sputum smear microscopy and/or positive M. tuberculosis culture. Unsorted cryopreserved PBMC were immunosequenced, covering on average about 100,000 T cells per clinical donor. TCR libraries were generated with the immunoSEQ multiplex PCR assay, using TCR-beta and/or TCR-alpha/delta assays for each sample. The amplified TCR libraries were sequenced on the Illumina high-throughput platform. As for the original processing: Clustering and dimensionality reduction relied on pairwise TCRdist distances among GMM-specific receptors from T cells that were either sorted ex vivo or expanded in vitro. The score assigned to each clinical repertoire was mean NN-distance, meaning the average TCRdist to the nearest 10% of tetramer-positive reference sequences. GEM TCR motif frequency was calculated as the fraction of unique TCRs that matched known GEM sequences by V/J usage and CDR3 length. Active tuberculosis was classified by linear discriminant analysis with leave-one-out cross-validation, implemented in scikit-learn. The clones in this table, taken by TCRdb from immuneACCESS, are in-frame only. Not every clone is retained; where verified, under half of the shortfall comes from an unresolved V gene, and the cause of the rest is unknown. V and J calls plus clone size are reproduced from that table; the DNA served to infer D and trimming. This sample lists about 49,000 clones; 90% to 95% were detected once. The top ten hold more than 1.3% of the sample.

The sample consisted of PBMCs, taken at tuberculosis diagnosis. The TCR comes from an adult with tuberculosis. The rearranged chain carries TRBV9 and TRBJ1-2; TRBD1 agrees with 7 junctional bases. The encoded CDR3 is CASSDDQGGSGYTF. The nucleotide sequence reads as follows: TGTGCCAGCAGCGATGATCAGGGGGGTAGTGGCTACACCTTC.